A single sample gave rise to the 9 T cell receptor beta chains below, sequenced in a study of Ad26.COV2.S vaccination and SARS-CoV-2 variants. Profiling relied on immunoSEQ multiplex PCR, and the TCRdb table lists in-frame clones only, not all of them. The data show about 260,000 clones, with roughly 85% seen just once and about 2.7% held by the top ten. Treatment defined: approximately 18 received Ad26.COV2.S at low or high dose, single or two shots; about 5 received placebo; per-sample allocation not given. Vaccine and placebo recipients were sampled on day 63 after the first injection. The sequenced sample was peripheral blood, obtained in a trial of Ad26.COV2.S vaccine versus placebo. The receptor source for this set is a person aged 18-65 years who received the Ad26.COV2.S COVID-19 vaccine or a placebo.

This chain joins TRBV6-6 and TRBJ1-3; no clear D gene. Germline-derived CDR1 and CDR2 are MNHNY and SVGAGI (reference sequence). Trimming pared 2 bases from V and 0 bases from J, leaving 8 bases between. The CDR3 contains 15 residues. The CDR3 coding sequence is TGTGCCAGCAGTTACACGGCGAACTCTGGAAACACCATATATTTT. Its translation: CASSYTANSGNTIYF.

This clone was detected once. The chain couples TRBV9 to TRBJ2-3; the match to TRBD2 covers 9 bases. CDR3 length equals 16 residues. CDR1 SGDLS and CDR2 YYNGEE come from the germline V gene. V gave up 2 bases and J gave up 5 bases; unmatched junction bases: 9. As DNA, the CDR3 is TGTGCCAGCAGCGTTCCCGGGACTAGCTTAATAGATACGCAGTATTTT. The encoded protein is CASSVPGTSLIDTQYF.

J is TRBJ2-1 and V is TRBV4-3; the D is unclear. From germline, CDR1 is LGHNA and CDR2 YSLEER. This CDR3 is 12 amino acids long. The ends were cut back, 3 bases at V and 4 bases at J, with 4 bases in the middle. Here the CDR3 DNA reads TGCGCCAGCAGCCATCATTACAATGAGCAGTTCTTC. This sequence encodes CASSHHYNEQFF.

The rearrangement joins TRBV7-2 to TRBJ2-1, with 8 positions matching TRBD1. Germline loops: CDR1 SGHTA, CDR2 FQGNSA. Unmatched junction bases numbered 11, after V lost 5 bases and J lost 5 bases. This CDR3 region has 16 residues. The CDR3 is CASSIQGVGIDNEQFF. The CDR3 region has the DNA TGTGCCAGCAGCATACAGGGGGTGGGAATTGACAATGAGCAGTTCTTC.

This clone was detected only once. The CDR3 loop reads CATSRVNSGGYTF. The DNA for the CDR3 is TGTGCCACCAGCAGAGTTAATTCAGGAGGCTACACCTTC. V usage is TRBV15 and J usage is TRBJ1-2; D gene ambiguous. Germline V gives CDR1 LNHNV, CDR2 YYDKDF (reference sequence). V was cut by 1 base and J by 8 bases, with 11 bases left in between. This CDR3 has 13 residues.

CDR3 in DNA: TGTGCCAGCAGCTTGGGGAGACTAGCGGGGTACACCGGGGAGCTGTTTTTT. The encoded protein is CASSLGRLAGYTGELFF. The chain joins TRBV5-6 to TRBJ2-2; 11 nucleotides align to TRBD2. The J segment lost 3 bases and the V segment lost 0 bases, leaving 4 bases of the junction unmatched. The germline V gene encodes CDR1 SGHDT and CDR2 YYEEEE. The CDR3 has 17 residues.

The CDR3 nucleotides read TGTGCCAGCAGACAGGGGAACACTGAAGCTTTCTTT. This gives the protein CASRQGNTEAFF. This rearrangement joins TRBV6-6 to TRBJ1-1, with a possible D match to TRBD1 (6 bases). The CDR3 covers 12 residues. Trimming stripped 6 bases from V and 1 base from J, with 6 bases between. CDR1 is MNHNY and CDR2 is SVGAGI in the germline V gene (reference sequence).

The chain recombines TRBV4-2 with TRBJ2-5; no clear D gene. Per germline, CDR1 LGHNA and CDR2 YNFKEQ. The CDR3 loop spans 15 amino acids. V was cut by 4 bases and J by 4 bases, with 16 bases left in between. CDR3: CASSPRGQLPETQYF. CDR3 bases: TGTGCCAGCAGCCCCCGAGGCCAGCTCCCAGAGACCCAGTACTTC.

This rearrangement joins TRBV3-1 (or the pseudogene TRBV3-2) to TRBJ2-3, with TRBD2 matching 13 bases. J lost 6 bases, V lost 2 bases, and 14 bases had no gene match. Germline V lookup: CDR1 LGHDT, CDR2 YNNKEL (reference sequence). This CDR3 comprises 19 residues. Here the CDR3 DNA reads TGTGCCAGCAGCCAATTTTCTTCCCCGGGACTAGCGGGGTGGGATACGCAGTATTTT. As protein: CASSQFSSPGLAGWDTQYF.